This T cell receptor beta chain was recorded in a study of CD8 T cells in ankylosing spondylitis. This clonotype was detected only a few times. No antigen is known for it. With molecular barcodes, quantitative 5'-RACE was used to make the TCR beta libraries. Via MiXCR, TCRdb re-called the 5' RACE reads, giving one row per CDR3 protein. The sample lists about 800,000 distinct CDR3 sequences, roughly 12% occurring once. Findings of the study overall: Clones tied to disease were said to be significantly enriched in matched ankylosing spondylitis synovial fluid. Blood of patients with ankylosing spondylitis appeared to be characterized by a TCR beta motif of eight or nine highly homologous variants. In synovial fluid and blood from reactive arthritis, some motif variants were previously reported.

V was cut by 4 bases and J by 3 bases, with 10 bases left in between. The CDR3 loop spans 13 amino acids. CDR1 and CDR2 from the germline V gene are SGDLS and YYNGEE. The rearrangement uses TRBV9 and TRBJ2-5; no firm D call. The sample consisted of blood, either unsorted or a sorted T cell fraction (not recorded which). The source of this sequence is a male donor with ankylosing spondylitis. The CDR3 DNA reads TGTGCCAGCAGCCGGACGATTAAAGAGACCCAGTACTTC. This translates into CASSRTIKETQYF.